Sequencing of this T cell receptor (beta chain) was carried out in a study of T cell responses to AZD1222 COVID-19 vaccine. The study, taken as a whole, reports: There were vaccine-associated CD4 TCRs across spike, dominant at 160-218 and 743-854. In all cases, repertoires were sampled only after the peak T cell response.

The CDR3 spans 13 residues. With 6 bases removed from V and 1 base from J, the gap between germline ends came to 7 bases. Germline V gene lookup returns CDR1 MNHEY and CDR2 SVGAGI. The repertoire was sequenced with immunoSEQ multiplex PCR; TCRdb's copy has only in-frame clones and lacks some. Of around 160,000 clones in the sample, roughly nine tenths were seen once. About this clone: As yet, its antigen is unknown.

The TCR comes from an adult who received the AZD1222 COVID-19 vaccine. The chain has TRBV6-5 and TRBJ1-5; the D is unclear. The sample was peripheral blood, taken 28 days after the second AZD1222 dose. The CDR3 DNA reads as TGTGCCAGCAGGGACGTAAGCAATCAGCCCCAGCATTTT. Translating it yields CASRDVSNQPQHF.